A selection of T cell receptor beta chains follows, all from one sample in a study of Graves' ophthalmopathy and Graves' hyperthyroidism. Each CDR3 protein is one row after TCRdb ran MiXCR on the multiplex PCR reads. The table lists 200,000 to 250,000 distinct CDR3 sequences, 45% of them singletons. The sequenced sample consisted of peripheral blood. All receptors come from an adult man with Graves' ophthalmopathy. CDR3s include the opening cysteine and the closing phenylalanine or tryptophan. The order of the fields is CDR3 DNA, CDR3 protein, clone size, J gene, D gene, V gene. D genes are given only for firm matches. Rows give clone size only sometimes, using once, few, many, or a class for an expanded clone.

TGTGCCAGCACCAGGGGGGACTCGACGAACACCGGGGAGCTGTTTTTT,CASTRGDSTNTGELFF,.,TRBJ2-2,.,TRBV7-2
TGTGCCAGCAGTGAATGGGGGGCAAACTATGGCTACACCTTC,CASSEWGANYGYTF,.,TRBJ1-2,.,TRBV2
TGCAGTGCTAGGGGGCATGACGAGTCCTACGAGCGGTACTTC,CSARGHDESYERYF,.,TRBJ2-7,.,TRBV20-1
TGCGCCAGCAGCCTACAGGGGGATGGGACCCAGTACTTC,CASSLQGDGTQYF,.,TRBJ2-5,TRBD1,TRBV5-1
TGTGCCAGCAGCCCAGCAGGGGGCGCGGGCTACGAGCAGTACTTC,CASSPAGGAGYEQYF,few,TRBJ2-7,TRBD1,TRBV12-3/TRBV12-4
TGCAGTGCTAGCAGGGACTACGAGCAGTACTTC,CSASRDYEQYF,.,TRBJ2-7,.,TRBV20-1
TGCAGTGCTAGCGGGACAGGGGGCCCCTATGGCTACACCTTC,CSASGTGGPYGYTF,.,TRBJ1-2,TRBD1,TRBV20-1
TGTGCCAGCAGCCAAGAACCTGGCCGGAGGACAGGGAATCAGCCCCAGCATTTT,CASSQEPGRRTGNQPQHF,.,TRBJ1-5,TRBD1,TRBV4-2
TGCAGTGCTAGAGATCGGCAACAGGACGACTATGGCTACACCTTC,CSARDRQQDDYGYTF,many,TRBJ1-2,.,TRBV20-1
TGTGCCAGCAGCTCGGACAGGGACATGGCTTTCTTT,CASSSDRDMAFF,few,TRBJ1-1,TRBD1,TRBV7-8
TGCAGCGTTCTGGGACGGACCTATGAGCAGTACTTC,CSVLGRTYEQYF,.,TRBJ2-7,.,TRBV29-1